The sequence of this T cell receptor (beta chain) was determined in a study of beta chain features in type 1 diabetes. As every portion of the isolated RNA was reverse transcribed, the sequencing read expressed TCRB transcripts. Naive, central memory and regulatory T cell samples yielded about 4 million reads on average. Clones were sequenced by immunoSEQ multiplex PCR, and TCRdb holds only the in-frame ones, with some missing. The sample includes roughly 400,000 clones, roughly a tenth of them seen just once. Notes on this clone: Its antigen is still unknown.

Germline CDR1 is MNHNS and CDR2 is SASEGT. The CDR3 consists of 15 residues. V was pared by 6 bases and J by 5 bases, with 17 bases between. Findings of the study overall: Significant though moderate, a shortening of TCRB CDR3s appeared in all four CD4+ subsets of Type 1 diabetes patients. Any HLA-type effect on TCRB rearrangement remained unresolved here.

Researchers reported sorting CD4+ naive, central memory, regulatory and stem cell-like memory cells via CD45RO/CCR7/CD25/CD127/CD95/CD27. Sequencing input: central memory CD4+ T cells from blood. This receptor was obtained from a man aged 25 to 40 with type 1 diabetes. J is TRBJ2-1 and V is TRBV6-1, with a tentative D call TRBD1 (6 bases). In DNA form, the CDR3 reads TGTGCCAGCAGCCTGGGGTGGGACACCGACAATGAGCAGTTCTTC. As protein: CASSLGWDTDNEQFF.